Listed below are T cell receptor beta chains from one sample, sequenced in a study of T cell responses to AZD1222 COVID-19 vaccine. Produced via immunoSEQ multiplex PCR; TCRdb's table is partial and in-frame only. The repertoire holds fewer than 200,000 clones, with around 90% as singletons. The sample here was peripheral blood, taken 28 days after the second AZD1222 dose. All receptors derive from an adult who received the AZD1222 COVID-19 vaccine. Both conserved end residues are part of each CDR3. D genes are given only for firm matches. Size is omitted from some rows. Given values are once, few, many or a class for expanded clones.

cdr3_nt cdr3_aa clone_size d_call j_call v_call
TGTGCCAGCGCCCCCCCTAGCGGTCTGGAAGATACGCAGTATTTT CASAPPSGLEDTQYF - TRBD2 TRBJ2-3 TRBV7-8
TGTGCCAGCAGCTTACGAGGGGGCGAAAGAAACACCATATATTTT CASSLRGGERNTIYF - TRBD1 TRBJ1-3 TRBV7-2
TGTGCCAGCAGCTTAGACACCTGGGCGCAGGAAGCTTTCTTT CASSLDTWAQEAFF - - TRBJ1-1 TRBV11-2
TGCAGCGTTGAAGGACAGGGGGCGCGTGGGGCTTTCTTT CSVEGQGARGAFF - TRBD1 TRBJ1-1 TRBV29-1
TGTGCCAGCAGTTTAGTAGAGAGTGGTGGCTACACCTTC CASSLVESGGYTF - - TRBJ1-2 TRBV12-3/TRBV12-4
TGTGCCACCAGTGCACTCCACAGCACAGATACGCAGTATTTT CATSALHSTDTQYF - - TRBJ2-3 TRBV24-1
TGTGCCAGCAGTTCAGCAACAGTACCCACAGATACGCAGTATTTT CASSSATVPTDTQYF - - TRBJ2-3 TRBV6-5
TGTGCCAGCAGCTTGGAAGAGTTCTATGGCTACACCTTC CASSLEEFYGYTF - - TRBJ1-2 TRBV5-4
TGTGCCAGCAGCGAGGGACTAGCGGGGGCCACAGATACGCAGTATTTT CASSEGLAGATDTQYF - TRBD2 TRBJ2-3 TRBV11-3
TGTGCCAGTAGATCCCCGGGACAGGGGCTTAATCACACCTTC CASRSPGQGLNHTF - TRBD1 TRBJ1-2 TRBV19
TGTGCCAGCAGCAAAAGGACAGGGGGCTATGGCTACACCTTC CASSKRTGGYGYTF - - TRBJ1-2 TRBV21-1
TGCGCCAGCAGCCAAGATTCTCAGGGGAACTATGGCTACACCTTC CASSQDSQGNYGYTF - - TRBJ1-2 TRBV4-3
TGTGCCAGCCCAGGAAACAATGAGCAGTTCTTC CASPGNNEQFF few - TRBJ2-1 TRBV11-3
TGTGCCACCAGCAGAGATCGGGCAAGGCGCTCTGGAAACACCATATATTTT CATSRDRARRSGNTIYF once - TRBJ1-3 TRBV15
TGTGCCAGCAGTTACTCGCGGGGTAGGAGAAACACCATATATTTT CASSYSRGRRNTIYF - - TRBJ1-3 TRBV6-7
TGCGCCAGCAGCGAAGGGGTGAACACTGAAGCTTTCTTT CASSEGVNTEAFF - - TRBJ1-1 TRBV5-1
TGTGCCAGCAGCTTGACAGGATCCTACGAGCAGTACTTC CASSLTGSYEQYF - - TRBJ2-7 TRBV5-4
TGTGCCAGCAGTTTCACGACTAGCGGGTCGGATACGCAGTATTTT CASSFTTSGSDTQYF - TRBD2 TRBJ2-3 TRBV6-6
TGCGCCAGCAGACCTAGCGGGAGAGAGACCCAGTACTTC CASRPSGRETQYF - TRBD2 TRBJ2-5 TRBV4-1
TGTGCCAGCAGCGAGTTGGGGAGCTCCTACAATGAGCAGTTCTTC CASSELGSSYNEQFF - - TRBJ2-1 TRBV9
TGTGCCAGCACCATCGGGGGACAGGGCAACTCCGGGGAGCTGTTTTTT CASTIGGQGNSGELFF once TRBD1 TRBJ2-2 TRBV7-9
TGCGCCAGCAGCGTCGGGGCCGACACTGAAGCTTTCTTT CASSVGADTEAFF - - TRBJ1-1 TRBV5-1
TGTGCCAGCAGTCCTGGGGGGCGCAGCTACGAGCAGTACTTC CASSPGGRSYEQYF once - TRBJ2-7 TRBV7-9
TGTGCCAGTAGCGCGGGACAGACGCAGTTCTTC CASSAGQTQFF - - TRBJ2-1 TRBV19
TGCGCCAGCAGCTTGGGTCAGGGAGTTGGCTATGGCTACACCTTC CASSLGQGVGYGYTF - - TRBJ1-2 TRBV5-1
TGTGCCAGCAGTTTGAGTAGCAATCAGCCCCAGCATTTT CASSLSSNQPQHF - - TRBJ1-5 TRBV28
TGTGCCAGCAGACTCCTACGGGACTATGGCTACACCTTC CASRLLRDYGYTF - - TRBJ1-2 TRBV7-2
TGTGCCAGCAGGAGACCGGGGGGGCTAGGGACTGAAGCTTTCTTT CASRRPGGLGTEAFF once - TRBJ1-1 TRBV7-2
TGTGCCAGCGGCGGCAGCTCGACAGTTCCCTACACCTTC CASGGSSTVPYTF - - TRBJ1-2 TRBV28
TGTGCCAGCAGCCCCGGGACAGGGGTATCCTGCACCTTC CASSPGTGVSCTF once TRBD1 TRBJ1-2 TRBV7-9
TGTGCCAGCTCAACCGACAGGGACTTATGGGGCTACACCTTC CASSTDRDLWGYTF - TRBD1 TRBJ1-2 TRBV18
TGTGCCAGTACCCACTTCGCCGGGACAGGGAACAATGAGCAGTTCTTC CASTHFAGTGNNEQFF - TRBD1 TRBJ2-1 TRBV19
TGTGCCAGCAGCCAAGGACAGGGCGAACAGCCCCAGCATTTT CASSQGQGEQPQHF - TRBD1 TRBJ1-5 TRBV5-6
TGTGCCAGTGTCGCTCCGACAGGCAACACTGAAGCTTTCTTT CASVAPTGNTEAFF medium-sized - TRBJ1-1 TRBV19
TGCGCCAGCAGCTCTCGGCAGGGAGTTAACTATGGCTACACCTTC CASSSRQGVNYGYTF - - TRBJ1-2 TRBV5-1
TGTGCCAGCTCACCACCGGTGGCAGGGGGCCTTAGCAATCAGCCCCAGCATTTT CASSPPVAGGLSNQPQHF - TRBD1 TRBJ1-5 TRBV18
TGTGCCAGCAGTGAAGCGCGGCCTACTGGCTATGGCTACACCTTC CASSEARPTGYGYTF few - TRBJ1-2 TRBV2
TGTGCCAGCAGTTTATGGGACGGGGGTAGCACAGATACGCAGTATTTT CASSLWDGGSTDTQYF once - TRBJ2-3 TRBV27
TGTGCCTGGAGTTGGGGACAGGGCACAGATACGCAGTATTTT CAWSWGQGTDTQYF - TRBD1 TRBJ2-3 TRBV30
TGTGCCAGCAGCCAGGGGACTCCCGTAAGTAGCACAGATACGCAGTATTTT CASSQGTPVSSTDTQYF - - TRBJ2-3 TRBV3-1/TRBV3-2